These 14 T cell receptor beta chains were all obtained from the same sample, sequenced in a study of shared clonotypes between healthy human individuals. The method was immunoSEQ multiplex PCR; TCRdb's version includes in-frame clones alone and lacks a portion of them. This sample has fewer than 1.8 million clones, with approximately 98.5% found just once. Sequencing was carried out using naive CD4+ T cells sorted from blood. Subset defined: CD45RA+ positively selected. These receptors all come from a man aged 30-40 years in good health.

Remarks on this clone: Different DNA sequences within this sample yield the same CDR3. The chain links TRBV27 to TRBJ1-5; D not resolved. Per germline, CDR1 MNHEY and CDR2 SMNVEV (reference sequence). The V end lost 3 bases, the J end lost 0 bases, and 6 bases lay between the germline ends. The CDR3 runs 14 residues. The CDR3 loop is CASSFSNSNQPQHF. In nucleotides, the CDR3 is TGTGCCAGCAGTTTCTCGAATAGCAATCAGCCCCAGCATTTT.

As regards this clone: The same CDR3 arises from other DNA sequences in this sample as well. This chain uses TRBV2 with TRBJ2-1; perhaps TRBD1 as D (5 bases). Deletions cut 2 bases from V and 3 bases from J, with 5 bases between. The CDR3 is 13 amino acids. Germline V gene sequence: CDR1 SNHLY, CDR2 FYNNEI. CDR3 protein: CASSEQGYNEQFF. The CDR3 DNA sequence: TGTGCCAGCAGTGAACAGGGCTACAATGAGCAGTTCTTC. The entire variable domain, with the rest obtained from reference TRBV2 and TRBJ2-1, is as follows: EPEVTQTPSHQVTQMGQEVILRCVPISNHLYFYWYRQILGQKVEFLVSFYNNEISEKSEIFDDQFSVERPDGSNFTLKIRSTKLEDSAMYFCASSEQGYNEQFFGPGTRLTVL.

This clone was seen once. The rearrangement joins TRBV27 to TRBJ2-7; no clear D gene. The germline V and J ends were trimmed by 1 base and 0 bases, with 7 bases remaining between them. The CDR3 covers 14 residues. Looked up from germline, CDR1 is MNHEY and CDR2 is SMNVEV (reference sequence). The CDR3 region is CASSLFSSSYEQYF. Here the CDR3 DNA reads TGTGCCAGCAGTTTATTCTCCAGCTCCTACGAGCAGTACTTC.

The chain couples TRBV18 to TRBJ2-7, with TRBD1 matching 7 bases. CDR3 size: 15 residues. Per the germline V gene, CDR1 is KGHSH and CDR2 is LQKENI. V lost 5 bases to trimming and J lost 3 bases; unmatched junction nucleotides: 10. The CDR3 bases are TGTGCCAGCTCAGAAAGGGGACAGTTTGGCTACGAGCAGTACTTC. As protein: CASSERGQFGYEQYF. Supplemented by reference TRBV18 and TRBJ2-7, the full variable domain reads NAGVMQNPRHLVRRRGQEARLRCSPMKGHSHVYWYRQLPEEGLKFMVYLQKENIIDESGMPKERFSAEFPKEGPSILRIQQVVRGDSAAYFCASSERGQFGYEQYFGPGTRLTVT.

CDR3 sequence (DNA): TGTGCCAGCAGCCCCCGGGCGGCGGACCAGCAGTTCTTC. Amino acids: CASSPRAADQQFF. This chain uses TRBV11-3 with TRBJ2-1; D unresolved. The V gene's germline CDR1 is SGHNT and CDR2 YENEEA. The CDR3 is made up of 13 amino acids. Trimming removed 5 bases at V and 11 bases at J, with 16 bases between. Full variable domain (missing parts from reference TRBV11-3 and TRBJ2-1): EAGVVQSPRYKIIEKKQPVAFWCNPISGHNTLYWYLQNLGQGPELLIRYENEEAVDDSQLPKDRFSAERLKGVDSTLKIQPAELGDSAVYLCASSPRAADQQFFGPGTRLTVL.

As for this clone: Additional DNA sequences in this sample encode the identical CDR3. This chain joins TRBV11-2 and TRBJ1-1; D uncertain. This CDR3 spans 15 amino acids. The V end lost 4 bases, the J end lost 0 bases, and 12 bases lay between the germline ends. Germline V gene sequence: CDR1 SGHAT, CDR2 FQNNGV. The CDR3 protein is CASSSLGGMNTEAFF. DNA of the CDR3: TGTGCCAGCAGCTCCCTTGGCGGGATGAACACTGAAGCTTTCTTT.

J is TRBJ1-4 and V is TRBV13; tentatively, D is TRBD1 (6 bases). The CDR3 length is 16 residues. CDR1 and CDR2 from the germline V gene are PRHDT and FYEKMQ (reference sequence). The ends were cut back, 4 bases at V and 3 bases at J, with 15 bases in the middle. The CDR3 sequence: CASSSTTGLPNEKLFF. DNA for the CDR3: TGTGCCAGCAGCTCAACCACAGGGCTGCCTAATGAAAAACTGTTTTTT.

V gene TRBV9 combines with J gene TRBJ2-2; 9 nucleotides agree with TRBD1. Trimming removed 3 bases from V and 3 bases from J; junction bases left unmatched: 3. Germline CDR1 reads SGDLS; CDR2 reads YYNGEE. The CDR3 has 15 amino acids. The CDR3 nucleotides read TGTGCCAGCAGCGCGGACAGGGGAGACACCGGGGAGCTGTTTTTT. The encoded protein is CASSADRGDTGELFF.

The chain uses TRBV7-8 and TRBJ1-5; D unclear. Germline V CDR1 and CDR2: SGHVS, FQNEAQ. The CDR3 spans 17 residues. Trimming took off 2 bases at V and 3 bases at J, with 17 bases between the two ends. This CDR3 is CASSLPADRRVNQPQHF. CDR3 coding DNA: TGTGCCAGCAGCTTACCCGCTGATAGGAGGGTCAATCAGCCCCAGCATTTT.

The rearrangement links TRBV5-1 to TRBJ2-2, with 7 bases lining up with TRBD1. Germline trimming cut 4 bases from V and 4 bases from J; bases unmatched to any gene: 7. The CDR3 has 15 amino acids. Germline loops: CDR1 SGHRS, CDR2 YFSETQ. Here the CDR3 reads CASSTTGTGTGELFF. Here the CDR3 DNA reads TGCGCCAGCAGCACGACAGGGACGGGCACCGGGGAGCTGTTTTTT. The complete variable domain, with remaining parts taken from reference TRBV5-1 and TRBJ2-2, reads KAGVTQTPRYLIKTRGQQVTLSCSPISGHRSVSWYQQTPGQGLQFLFEYFSETQRNKGNFPGRFSGRQFSNSRSEMNVSTLELGDSALYLCASSTTGTGTGELFFGEGSRLTVL.

The chain uses TRBV9 and TRBJ2-7; 12 bases map to TRBD2. The germline V gene encodes CDR1 SGDLS and CDR2 YYNGEE. The junction had 7 bases not matched to a gene; V was cut back by 0 bases and J by 6 bases. This CDR3 is 16 amino acids long. CDR3 nucleotide sequence: TGTGCCAGCAGCGTAGACCCTACGGGACTAGCGGGCGAGCAGTACTTC. Translating it yields CASSVDPTGLAGEQYF.

The CDR3 sequence is CASSWRLAGSREQYF. CDR3 nucleotides: TGTGCCAGCAGTTGGAGACTAGCGGGTAGTCGGGAGCAGTACTTC. This chain links TRBV6-5 with TRBJ2-7; TRBD2 aligns across 10 bases. The CDR3 is made up of 15 amino acids. Germline V lookup: CDR1 MNHEY, CDR2 SVGAGI. V lost 4 bases and J lost 7; bases outside the gene matches: 10.

The CDR3 coding sequence is TGTGCCAGCACCTCGGGGGCAGATCGGGAGACCCAGTACTTC. Its protein product is CASTSGADRETQYF. V gene TRBV7-9 combines with J gene TRBJ2-5, with D tentatively TRBD1 or TRBD2 (6 bases each). Looked up from germline, CDR1 is SEHNR and CDR2 is FQNEAQ (reference sequence). The CDR3 runs 14 residues. The germline V and J ends were trimmed by 7 bases and 5 bases, with 17 bases remaining between them.

The V gene is TRBV10-3, the J gene TRBJ1-1, with D maybe TRBD1 (5 bases). Germline CDR1 reads ENHRY; CDR2 reads SYGVKD. Trimming took off 10 bases at V and 2 bases at J, with 11 bases between the two ends. This CDR3 has 12 amino acids. In DNA form, the CDR3 reads TGTGCCACCATGACAGTAAACACTGAAGCTTTCTTT. Amino acids: CATMTVNTEAFF.